This T cell receptor beta chain was sequenced in a study of blood T cell repertoires in COVID-19 (dated by TCRdb to 2018 to 2021). At the level of the whole study: The collaborator samples originated in the United States, Italy and Spain and spanned the acute and convalescent phases of COVID-19. The material from the prospective study consisted of cDNA or gDNA derived from T cells, B-cell-depleted T cells, or PBMCs. The dataset comprised deeply sampled blood TCRbeta repertoires from subjects exposed to, actively infected with, or recovered from COVID-19. The repertoires were made available in a free public database intended to serve as a resource for research on the immune response to SARS-CoV-2. The samples were drawn from two sources: the first 160 participants of the ongoing ImmuneRACE study, and 1,200 or so subjects contributed by 6 global collaborators. The sample metadata nearly always contained a de-identified subject ID, COVID-19 status, age in years and sex. HLA class I and class II types, where available, came from metadata supplied by the sample provider rather than from assay-based typing. What the study reported, not specific to this receptor: Clinical and demographic metadata were provided uncurated, with the amount varying by source and participant.

As to this clone: What antigen it recognizes has not been identified. No much larger clone is present one base from it, and per-base qualities are unavailable.

The CDR3 numbers 13 residues from cysteine through phenylalanine. CDR3 DNA only is kept here, 39 bases in frame from base 1. For CDR1 and CDR2, the germline V gene (reference sequence) lists SEHNR and FQNEAQ. At the junction V is shortened by 5 bases and J by 7 bases, with 11 bases in between. Participants in the prospective study were enrolled through a virtual design, were aged roughly 18 to 100 years, and lived in approximately 25 United States geographic areas. To assign participants to cohorts, the prospective study relied on clinical history that participants themselves reported in a screening survey and a study questionnaire. Each participant in the prospective study had whole blood, serum and a nasopharyngeal or oropharyngeal swab collected by mobile phlebotomists. Over an approximately 2-month period, participants in the prospective study had the option of providing additional blood draws and questionnaires. Prospective study blood samples were shipped either frozen or at room temperature before DNA extraction.

TCRbeta CDR3 regions were amplified from genomic DNA using the immunoSEQ Assay, a bias-controlled multiplex PCR. The study's own analysis went as follows. The number of nucleated cells in each sample was estimated from the amplification of reference gene primers within the assay. To quantify the absolute abundance of each unique TCRbeta CDR3 rearrangement, sequence reads were collapsed and filtered. For each sample, productive Simpson clonality was calculated by taking the square root of Simpson's diversity index across productive rearrangements. TCRdb re-hosts the immuneACCESS table, in-frame sequences only. Its copies lack some clones; in the studies checked, an unresolved V gene accounts for under half of them, and the cause for the rest is not known. The V and J calls and the clone size are those of that table, but D and trimming were determined from the DNA. The sample contains approximately 180,000 clones, under 80% of them found a single time. The ten largest make up around 17% of the sample.

The sample was PBMCs or T cells enriched from blood (not recorded which). This clonotype originated in a woman between 45 and 60 years old with acute COVID-19. The sequence is built from TRBV7-9 and TRBJ1-4, with the D gene uncertain. The DNA is TGTGCCAGCAGCCCCCCGACACTTGAAAAACTGTTTTTT. This yields the protein CASSPPTLEKLFF.